This T cell receptor (beta chain) was captured in a study of T cells in Graves' hyperthyroidism and ophthalmopathy. Study-wide results and caveats: In blood, most of the thyroid clonotypes expanded above 0.001 were also present.

Trimming at V came to 2 bases and at J to 7 bases, leaving 10 bases not matched to a gene. CDR1 and CDR2 from the germline V gene are SGHRS and YFSETQ. The CDR3 contains 15 residues. Aged 18 to 65, the patients had hyperthyroidism that was newly diagnosed and had lasted under 2 months. Lactation, pregnancy, other autoimmune disease or uncontrolled infection led to exclusion of patients. This clonotype was detected a few times. Antigen: not known. Amplified TCR beta CDR3 regions came from RNA transcripts. An initial round of RT-PCR targeting the TCR CDR3 relied on the HTBI primer set. TCRdb analysed the multiplex PCR reads with MiXCR anew, one entry per CDR3 protein. Of about 710,000 distinct CDR3 sequences listed, less than 20% are singletons.

This receptor was taken from a man aged 18 to 35 with Graves' hyperthyroidism. The sequencing sample was made of blood. The J gene is TRBJ2-7, the V gene TRBV5-1; 9 positions match TRBD2. CDR3 bases: TGCGCCAGCAGCTTCCTCAGCGGGAGGACGGGGGAGCAGTACTTC. Its protein product is CASSFLSGRTGEQYF.